This T cell receptor (beta chain) was identified during a study of blood T cell repertoires in COVID-19. Background on the study: Researchers got acute and convalescent COVID-19 samples from the United States, Italy and Spain. T cells, B-cell-depleted T cells, or PBMCs provided the cDNA or gDNA that served as material.

This clone appeared once. V lost 5 bases and J lost 7, with 13 bases in between. CDR1 is SGHRS and CDR2 is YFSETQ in the germline V gene. The CDR3 length is 13 residues. In the source study's methods: Quantification of nucleated cells was approximated via reference gene primer amplification. Method: immunoSEQ multiplex PCR; TCRdb's copy keeps in-frame clones and lacks some. The D gene and trimming were derived from the DNA, and the V and J assignments and clone size from that table. Of a few hundred thousand clones in the sample, roughly 88% were seen once. The receptor's source is a woman under 40 who had recovered from COVID-19. This rearrangement joins TRBV5-1 to TRBJ2-1; D gene uncertain. Input material: peripheral blood. CDR3 sequence (DNA): TGCGCCAGCAGGGGCGTCGCCGCTAATGAGCAGTTCTTC. It translates to CASRGVAANEQFF.